These T cell receptor beta chains were read from a single sample in a study of PD-L1 blockade in urothelial cancer. Assay: immunoSEQ multiplex PCR; the TCRdb copy retains only in-frame clones and omits some. Among some 40,000 clones listed, approximately 84% were seen once. The sequencing used PBMCs, collected around atezolizumab (anti-PD-L1) treatment. Receptors were obtained from a man in his forties or fifties with urothelial cancer. The CDR3 runs from the conserved cysteine through the conserved F or W. A D gene is named only where the DNA matches it firmly. The size field is filled for only some rows; it gives once, few, many or a size class.

NA	TRBV30	once	TRBJ2-5	TGTGCCTGGAGTGTCGTCCTCTCCGGGGAGACCCAGTACTTC	CAWSVVLSGETQYF
NA	TRBV9	NA	TRBJ2-4	TGTGCCAGCAGCGTAGCCGGGGAGCGGAAAAACATTCAGTACTTC	CASSVAGERKNIQYF
NA	TRBV15	NA	TRBJ1-4	TGTGCCACCAGCAGAGATCGGGGCAGGGGTAATGAAAAACTGTTTTTT	CATSRDRGRGNEKLFF
NA	TRBV28	NA	TRBJ1-1	TGTGCCAGCAGTGGGGGGGGGCCGAAGGACACTGAAGCTTTCTTT	CASSGGGPKDTEAFF
TRBD1	TRBV9	NA	TRBJ1-1	TGTGCCAGCAGCCCAGGGACAGGCGGTATGAACACTGAAGCTTTCTTT	CASSPGTGGMNTEAFF
TRBD1	TRBV28	NA	TRBJ1-4	TGTGCCAGCAGTTTAAAGGGACAGGGGTACGAAAAACTGTTTTTT	CASSLKGQGYEKLFF
TRBD2	TRBV9	NA	TRBJ2-1	TGTGCCAGCAGCGCCTTAGCGGGAATGACCTACAATGAGCAGTTCTTC	CASSALAGMTYNEQFF
NA	TRBV7-2	NA	TRBJ2-7	TGTGCCAGCAGCCCCAACGGTGTAAGAGGCGAGCAGTACTTC	CASSPNGVRGEQYF
NA	TRBV29-1	NA	TRBJ2-3	TGCAGCGTTGAACCAGGGGATACGCAGTATTTT	CSVEPGDTQYF
NA	TRBV25-1	once	TRBJ1-1	TGTGCCAGCCTCGGGGAGGTCCATCAAGCTTTCTTT	CASLGEVHQAFF
TRBD2	TRBV6-1	NA	TRBJ2-1	TGTGCCAGCAGTGGATCCCGACTAGCGGGAGAAAGTGAGCAGTTCTTC	CASSGSRLAGESEQFF
NA	TRBV27	once	TRBJ1-4	TGTGCCAGCAGTTTAAGCCTGAATGAAAAACTGTTTTTT	CASSLSLNEKLFF
NA	TRBV15	NA	TRBJ2-7	TGTGCCACCAGCAGAGATGTCGCTAGCTACGAGCAGTACTTC	CATSRDVASYEQYF
NA	TRBV6-6	NA	TRBJ2-7	TGTGCCAGCAGTCACAGTCGCGAGCAGTACTTC	CASSHSREQYF
NA	TRBV11-2	NA	TRBJ2-1	TGTGCCAGCAGCTTGTCGCCGAGCTCCTACAATGAGCAGTTCTTC	CASSLSPSSYNEQFF
NA	TRBV28	few	TRBJ1-2	TGTGCCAGCGCCGGGATAAGCTTCTATGGCTACACCTTC	CASAGISFYGYTF
TRBD1	TRBV7-8	NA	TRBJ2-1	TGTGCCAGCAGCTCCGGGACAGGGCGAAATGAGCAGTTCTTC	CASSSGTGRNEQFF